Shown below are 17 T cell receptor delta chains from a single sample sequenced in a study of γδ T cells in repeated Plasmodium falciparum infection. Gammadelta T cells were flow-sorted from PBMC into Vgamma9/Vdelta2+ and Vdelta2-negative populations for bulk analysis. TCRdb re-called clones from the multiplex PCR reads using CATT. The table has 90,000 or so delta-chain clones, less than 1% seen once. Source material: gamma-delta T cells from blood. These receptors were taken from a pool of human donors (malaria-infected and uninfected, not separated).

At least ten counts were recorded for this clone. V gene TRDV1 combines with J gene TRDJ1, with D maybe TRDD2 (5 bases). CDR1 TSWWSYY and CDR2 QGS come from the germline V gene. This CDR3 has 21 residues. The V end lost 2 bases, the J end lost 7 bases, and 35 bases lay between the germline ends. The CDR3 DNA is TGTGCTCTTGGGGAAGTGGTTCCTCGTGTTGGTGGGAACCCCCAGAGGGGTAAACTCATCTTT. Translating it yields CALGEVVPRVGGNPQRGKLIF.

This clone was seen ten or more times. Given a far larger clone just one base away, this is likely a sequencing read error. Other DNA sequences from this sample encode an identical CDR3 as well. The chain is built from TRDV2 and TRDJ1, with TRDD3 matching 9 bases. This CDR3 has 18 residues. Germline assignment: CDR1 GEAIGNYY and CDR2 EKD. This CDR3 is CACSSLGTGGPYTDKLIF. The CDR3 DNA follows: TGTGCCTGTTCTTCCTTGGGTACTGGGGGACCTTACACTGATAAACTCATCTTT.

To note about this clone: This is likely an artifact of a read error, given a far larger clone one base away. The sample carries other DNA sequences with the same CDR3. The gene calls are TRDV1 and TRDJ1; D is possibly TRDD3 (5 bases). The CDR3 runs to 16 residues. Trimming cost V 3 bases and J 1 base, with 15 bases left between them. Germline CDR1 is TSWWSYY and CDR2 is QGS. This CDR3 is CALGELEVGSTDKLIF. The CDR3 DNA follows: TGTGCTCTTGGGGAGCTGGAGGTGGGGTCCACCGATAAACTCATCTTT.

Comment on this clone: This likely came from a read error, as a far larger clone is one base away. This sample also contains other DNA sequences that code for the same CDR3. The chain uses TRDV1 and TRDJ1; D is uncertain. In the absence of a J gene in TCRdb, the DNA was matched to germline to assign it here. This CDR3 comprises 16 residues. Germline V CDR1 and CDR2: TSWWSYY, QGS. Trimming cost V 3 bases and J 3 bases, with 17 bases left between them. The CDR3 nucleotides read TGTGCTCTTGGGGATAAGGTACTGATCCCGTCCGATAAACTCATCTTT. It codes for CALGDKVLIPSDKLIF.

This clone is judged medium-sized. The rearrangement links TRDV2 to TRDJ3, with a possible D match to TRDD2 (6 bases). The CDR3 has 24 residues. Trimming pared 0 bases from V and 0 bases from J, leaving 29 bases between. Per the germline V gene, CDR1 is GEAIGNYY and CDR2 is EKD. The CDR3 bases are TGTGCCTGTGACACCGTCCTACGGTCGGGAGAAACAGATAGAAGCTCCTGGGACACCCGACAGATGTTTTTC. Translation gives CACDTVLRSGETDRSSWDTRQMFF.

This clone was counted between two and nine times. It is likely a read error: a sequence one base away is far more abundant. This same CDR3 is encoded by further DNA sequences in the sample. The V call is TRDV1, the J call TRDJ1, with TRDD3 identical over 8 bases. Matching the DNA to germline supplied the J gene, which TCRdb does not give. CDR3 length equals 18 residues. V was pared by 0 bases and J by 2 bases, with 11 bases of the junction left unmatched. The V gene's germline CDR1 is TSWWSYY and CDR2 QGS. The CDR3 DNA reads TGTGCTCTTGGGGAACTCTGGGGGACCCGATACGGAACCGATAAACTCATCTTT. This encodes CALGELWGTRYGTDKLIF.

This clone was counted a few times. A read error likely explains why the TCRdb protein, taken from a much larger clone, differs from this DNA's translation at residue 17; the protein shown is translated from the DNA. The V gene is listed as TRDV1; no J gene was called; the table gives TRDD3 as D, unverified against the DNA. Germline V lookup: CDR1 TSWWSYY, CDR2 QGS. The CDR3 runs to 18 residues. CDR3 sequence: CALGFYESGGLYTDKLTF. The CDR3 DNA follows: TGTGCTCTTGGGTTCTACGAATCTGGGGGATTGTACACCGATAAACTCACCTTT.

This clone was recorded many times. This probably arose from a read error, given a far larger clone one base away. This specimen includes other DNA sequences encoding the same CDR3. This chain links TRAV38-2/DV8 with TRDJ1, with 13 bases fitting TRDD3. The CDR3 contains 22 residues. Unmatched junction bases numbered 24, after V lost 2 bases and J lost 5 bases. Germline loops: CDR1 TSESDYY, CDR2 QEAYKQQN. The CDR3, as DNA: TGTGCTTATAGGAGATTCTTTGCCTTCCCCCCGAGTACTGGGGGATACGCTGATAAACTCATCTTT. It codes for CAYRRFFAFPPSTGGYADKLIF.

Concerning this clone itself: Since a far larger clone is one base different, this is likely a read error. Other nucleotide sequences in the sample specify the same CDR3. V and J are TRDV1 and TRDJ1, with 7 bases matching TRDD3. TCRdb gives no J gene; it was assigned here by matching the DNA to germline. The length of the CDR3 is 22 residues. Looked up from germline, CDR1 is TSWWSYY and CDR2 is QGS. CDR3 nucleotides: TGTGCTCTTGGGGAACAAAGTCGATGGTTGGGTTCATACTGGGGATTACCCGACAAACTCATCTTT. It specifies CALGEQSRWLGSYWGLPDKLIF.

On this clone: This may arise from a read error, as a much more abundant clone is one base away. The chain recombines TRDV2 with TRDJ3; TRDD3 aligns across 8 bases. The J gene was missing in TCRdb and was found by matching the end of the DNA to germline. CDR1 GEAIGNYY and CDR2 EKD come from the germline V gene. The junction had 20 bases not matched to a gene; V was cut back by 0 bases and J by 2 bases. The CDR3 is 23 amino acids. CDR3: CACDTSTLGTGGHPTWDTRQMFF. The CDR3 DNA follows: TGTGCCTGTGACACCAGCACCCTAGGTACTGGGGGCCACCCCACCTGGGACACCCGACAGATGTTTTTC.

Regarding this clone: The protein TCRdb gives is from a much larger clone and does not agree with this DNA's translation at residue 19, likely a read error; the protein shown here comes from the DNA. V usage is TRDV1 and J usage is TRDJ1; D is undetermined. TCRdb offers no J gene call, so here the DNA was matched to germline to obtain one. This CDR3 is 22 amino acids long. Germline V gene lookup returns CDR1 TSWWSYY and CDR2 QGS. CDR3 coding DNA: TGTGCTCTTGGGGACCGCCCGACGAAAGTTTCCCTTAGGAGGGTGTACACCGATATACTCATCTTT. Translation gives CALGDRPTKVSLRRVYTDILIF.

This clone appeared a few times. The TCRdb record carries a much larger clone's protein, which differs from this DNA's translation at residue 12; a read error is the likely cause, and the protein listed here is the DNA translation. This chain joins TRDV2 and TRDJ1; 7 bases match TRDD3. The J gene is not listed in TCRdb, so it was assigned here from a DNA match to germline. The germline V gene encodes CDR1 GEAIGNYY and CDR2 EKD. This CDR3 is built from 16 residues. CDR3 loop: CACDTRWGTYTYKLIF. The CDR3 DNA follows: TGTGCCTGTGACACGCGGTGGGGGACCTACACCTATAAACTCATCTTT.

In this sample, this clone turned up a few times. This likely reflects a read error, since a far larger clone is one base away. Other DNA sequences in this specimen translate into the identical CDR3. The chain combines TRDV1 with TRDJ1; 10 nucleotides align to TRDD3. The germline V gene encodes CDR1 TSWWSYY and CDR2 QGS. Germline trimming cut 3 bases from V and 2 bases from J; bases unmatched to any gene: 18. The CDR3 is 20 amino acids. CDR3 coding DNA: TGTGCTCTTGGGGAGCTCAAACTACTGGGGGATCCTCGGGGGACCGATAAACTCATCTTT. Encoded protein: CALGELKLLGDPRGTDKLIF.

This clone came up a few times. TCRdb pairs this DNA with a much larger clone's protein that differs at residue 9, likely a read error; the protein shown was translated from the DNA. V and J are TRDV2 and TRDJ1; no firm D call. No J gene was available from TCRdb, and it was assigned here by a germline match of the DNA. The germline gives CDR1 GEAIGNYY, CDR2 EKD. V shed 0 bases and J shed 0 bases, with 13 bases lying between them. This CDR3 region has 16 residues. The DNA of the CDR3 is TGTGCCTGTGACACCCGTATCGCCTCGTACACCGATAAACTCATCTTT. Translation: CACDTRIASYTDKLIF.

This clone was seen ten or more times. The protein given by TCRdb reflects a much larger clone and differs at residue 10 from this DNA's translation, likely from a read error; the protein shown is the DNA's translation. CDR3 amino acids: CALGEPNSHASSPTDKLIF. The CDR3 region has the DNA TGTGCTCTTGGGGAACCAAACTCTCACGCTTCTTCCCCCACCGATAAACTCATCTTT. V usage is TRDV1 and J usage is TRDJ1, with D maybe TRDD2 (5 bases). Deletions cut 1 base from V and 1 base from J, with 22 bases between. Germline V gene sequence: CDR1 TSWWSYY, CDR2 QGS. CDR3 length equals 19 residues.

This clone appeared many times. A read error is the likely source, as a far larger clone sits one nucleotide away. Other DNA variants within this sample encode the same CDR3. The chain couples TRDV3 to TRDJ1; D uncertain. The CDR3 runs 13 residues. Per the germline V gene, CDR1 is TVYSNPD and CDR2 is GDNSRS (reference sequence). CDR3 nucleotide sequence: TGTGCCTCATCCATGGGTAGGACCGATAAGCTCATCTTT. Protein: CASSMGRTDKLIF. The full variable domain, with the rest looked up from reference TRDV3 and TRDJ1, is CDKVTQSSPDQTVASGSEVVLLCTYDTVYSNPDLFWYRIRPDYSFQFVFYGDNSRSEGADFTQGRFSVKHILTQKAFHLVISPVRTEDSATYYCASSMGRTDKLIFGKGTRVTVEP.

This clone was picked up many times. Other DNA sequences from this sample encode an identical CDR3 as well. V is TRDV1 and J is TRDJ1; TRDD3 matches 7 bases. The CDR3 has 18 residues. The germline V gene has CDR1 TSWWSYY and CDR2 QGS. After removal of 2 bases from V and 0 bases from J, the junction contained 12 bases not matched to a gene. CDR3 residues: CALGETVRGGWYTDKLIF. CDR3 sequence (DNA): TGTGCTCTTGGGGAAACCGTGCGGGGGGGATGGTACACCGATAAACTCATCTTT.